This TCR beta chain originates from a study of blood T cell repertoires in COVID-19. Overall study context: Sample material is recorded as cDNA or gDNA derived from T cells, B-cell-depleted T cells, or PBMCs.

This clone was seen a single time. The germline CDR1 and CDR2 sequences are LNHDA and SQIVND (reference sequence). The ends lost 5 bases at V and 8 bases at J; junction bases unmatched: 4. The CDR3 totals 12 residues. How the authors handled the data: Estimation of nucleated cell counts relied on the amplification of reference gene primers. The assay was immunoSEQ multiplex PCR, and TCRdb's table has in-frame clones only and misses some. The V and J calls and clone size were taken over from that table, and D and trimming were inferred from the DNA. Of about 140,000 clones in the sample, approximately 85% are singletons; the top ten hold about 4%.

This chain connects TRBV19 to TRBJ1-2; TRBD1 agrees at 8 bases. Sequenced: peripheral blood. The receptor comes from an elderly woman with acute or convalescent COVID-19. The CDR3 region has the DNA TGTGCCAGTAGTCGACAGGGGAACGGCTACACCTTC. As protein: CASSRQGNGYTF.